What follows are 5 T cell receptor beta chains derived from one specimen sequenced in a study of cytomegalovirus exposure and HLA in healthy donors. The primer mix had 60 Vbeta and 13 Jbeta primers. TCRdb's copy holds only in-frame clones and misses some; the assay was immunoSEQ multiplex PCR. The table shows approximately 170,000 clones, with around 68% occurring only once. Sequencing input: PBMCs. The source is a woman aged 40 to 50 in good health and CMV-seropositive.

This clone was counted between two and nine times. V is TRBV5-1 and J is TRBJ2-1, with 7 bases fitting TRBD2. Per the germline V gene, CDR1 is SGHRS and CDR2 is YFSETQ. V shed 4 bases and J 2 bases; nucleotides not matched to a gene: 9. The CDR3 is made up of 16 amino acids. The CDR3 DNA sequence: TGCGCCAGCAGCCCCTGGGCGGGAGAAACCTACAATGAGCAGTTCTTC. Its translation is CASSPWAGETYNEQFF. The whole variable domain, filled in from reference TRBV5-1 and TRBJ2-1, reads KAGVTQTPRYLIKTRGQQVTLSCSPISGHRSVSWYQQTPGQGLQFLFEYFSETQRNKGNFPGRFSGRQFSNSRSEMNVSTLELGDSALYLCASSPWAGETYNEQFFGPGTRLTVL.

The CDR3 sequence is CSVPLYTPGETQYF. The DNA of the CDR3 is TGCAGCGTCCCCTTGTATACTCCCGGGGAGACCCAGTACTTC. The V and J genes are TRBV29-1 and TRBJ2-5; D remains unclear. The CDR3 contains 14 residues. Germline V gene lookup returns CDR1 SQVTM and CDR2 ANQGSEA. V was pared by 6 bases and J by 5 bases, with 19 bases between. Supplemented by reference TRBV29-1 and TRBJ2-5, the full variable domain reads SAVISQKPSRDICQRGTSLTIQCQVDSQVTMMFWYRQQPGQSLTLIATANQGSEATYESGFVIDKFPISRPNLTFSTLTVSNMSPEDSSIYLCSVPLYTPGETQYFGPGTRLLVL.

The rearrangement uses TRBV19 and TRBJ2-1; a possible D gene is TRBD1 (6 bases). The V end lost 1 base, the J end lost 3 bases, and 10 bases lay between the germline ends. CDR3 size: 15 residues. CDR1 is LNHDA and CDR2 is SQIVND in the germline V gene (reference sequence). The CDR3 DNA sequence: TGTGCCAGTAGTATAGGAGGGGGTCTCTACAATGAGCAGTTCTTC. Residues: CASSIGGGLYNEQFF.

This clone was found a few times. The V call is TRBV7-2, the J call TRBJ2-1; 8 bases align to TRBD2. The CDR3 covers 17 residues. J was trimmed by 2 bases and V by 3 bases; bases with no gene match: 9. CDR1 and CDR2 (germline): SGHTA, FQGNSA. Written as DNA, the CDR3 is TGTGCCAGCAGCTTTTCAAGCGGGGGCTCCCCCTACAATGAGCAGTTCTTC. Encoded protein: CASSFSSGGSPYNEQFF.

The V and J genes are TRBV4-2 and TRBJ2-4; a weak D match, TRBD2 (6 bases). The CDR3 sequence is 16 residues long. CDR1 is LGHNA and CDR2 is YNFKEQ in the germline V gene. Between the trimmed V and J ends, which lost 6 bases and 2 bases, there was a span of 17 bases. CDR3 loop: CASSPILADTKNIQYF. The CDR3 DNA is TGTGCCAGCAGTCCGATACTAGCCGATACCAAAAACATTCAGTACTTC.